What follows describes a single TCR beta chain. Germline V gene sequence: CDR1 SGHVS, CDR2 FNYEAQ. There are 13 residues in the CDR3. Trimming pared 5 bases from V and 5 bases from J, leaving 12 bases between. The assay was immunoSEQ multiplex PCR, and TCRdb's table has in-frame clones only and misses some. The profile shows millions of clones, around 94% of them singletons. This sample was taken from a study of shared clonotypes between healthy human individuals. This TCR was sampled from a young man in good health. Specimen: naive CD4+ T cells sorted from blood. As to subset: CD45RA+ positively selected. V usage is TRBV7-6 and J usage is TRBJ2-5; no firm D call. CDR3 DNA sequence: TGTGCCAGCAGCATCTCAGACCTGGAGACCCAGTACTTC. It yields the protein CASSISDLETQYF.